This TCR beta chain was identified during a study of T cells in Graves' hyperthyroidism and ophthalmopathy. Amplification targeted TCR beta CDR3 regions from RNA transcripts. A first-round RT-PCR of the TCR CDR3 used the HTBI primer set. TCRdb redid the calling of the multiplex PCR reads with MiXCR, one entry per CDR3 protein. The data contain over 550,000 distinct CDR3 sequences, around 15% of them singletons. Study-level results: In the blood, most expanded thyroid clonotypes above 0.001 appeared as well.

On this clonotype: What it binds is not known. A clone one base away is much larger, so this may be a read error.

Uncontrolled infection, other autoimmune disease, pregnancy or lactation disqualified patients from enrolment. The authors took PBMCs from 8.5 to 10 ml fresh peripheral blood. CDR1 and CDR2 from the germline V gene are SGHNT and YENEEA. The CDR3 has 17 amino acids. This receptor was obtained from a woman between 18 and 29 years old with Graves' hyperthyroidism. V is TRBV11-3 and J is TRBJ1-2; the D is unclear. Sample: blood. The CDR3 sequence: CASSLRILGSGYYGCTF. The CDR3 DNA reads as TGTGCCAGCAGCCTCAGGATATTGGGTAGCGGTTACTATGGCTGCACCTTC.